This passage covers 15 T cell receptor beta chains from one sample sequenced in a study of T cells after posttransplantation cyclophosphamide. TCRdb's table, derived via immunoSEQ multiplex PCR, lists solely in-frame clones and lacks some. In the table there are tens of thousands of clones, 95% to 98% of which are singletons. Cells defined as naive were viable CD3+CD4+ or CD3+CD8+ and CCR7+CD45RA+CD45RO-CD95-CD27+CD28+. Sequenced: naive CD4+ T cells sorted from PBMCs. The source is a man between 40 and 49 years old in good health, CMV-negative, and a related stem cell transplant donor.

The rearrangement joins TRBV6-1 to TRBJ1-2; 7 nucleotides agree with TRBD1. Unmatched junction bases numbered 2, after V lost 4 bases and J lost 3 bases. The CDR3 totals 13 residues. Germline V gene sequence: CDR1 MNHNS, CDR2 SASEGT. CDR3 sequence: CASSGTGDYGYTF. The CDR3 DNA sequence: TGTGCCAGCAGTGGGACAGGTGACTATGGCTACACCTTC.

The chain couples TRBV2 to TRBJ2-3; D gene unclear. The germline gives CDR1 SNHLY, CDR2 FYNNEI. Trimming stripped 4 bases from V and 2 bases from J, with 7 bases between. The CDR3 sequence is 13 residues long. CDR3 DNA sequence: TGTGCCAGCAGTGCACAGATCACAGATACGCAGTATTTT. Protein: CASSAQITDTQYF.

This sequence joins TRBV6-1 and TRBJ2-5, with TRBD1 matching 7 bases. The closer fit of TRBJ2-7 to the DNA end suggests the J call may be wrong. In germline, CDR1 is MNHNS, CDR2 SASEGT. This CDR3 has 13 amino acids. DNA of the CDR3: TGTGCCAGCAGAGGGACAGCCACCTACGAGCAGTACTTC. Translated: CASRGTATYEQYF.

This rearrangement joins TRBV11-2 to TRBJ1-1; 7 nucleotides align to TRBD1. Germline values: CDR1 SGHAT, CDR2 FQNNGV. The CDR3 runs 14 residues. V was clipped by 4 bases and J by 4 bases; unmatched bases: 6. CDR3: CASSSSDRSTEAFF. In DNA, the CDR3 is TGTGCCAGCAGCTCGTCGGACAGGAGCACTGAAGCTTTCTTT. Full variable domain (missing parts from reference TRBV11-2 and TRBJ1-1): EAGVAQSPRYKIIEKRQSVAFWCNPISGHATLYWYQQILGQGPKLLIQFQNNGVVDDSQLPKDRFSAERLKGVDSTLKIQPAKLEDSAVYLCASSSSDRSTEAFFGQGTRLTVV.

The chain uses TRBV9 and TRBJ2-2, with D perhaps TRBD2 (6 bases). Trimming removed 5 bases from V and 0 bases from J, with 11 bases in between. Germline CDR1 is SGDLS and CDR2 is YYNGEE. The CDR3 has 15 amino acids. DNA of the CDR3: TGTGCCAGCAGGGGGGGAGCTTCGAACACCGGGGAGCTGTTTTTT. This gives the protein CASRGGASNTGELFF.

The chain's CDR3 is CASTELNYGYTF. The CDR3 nucleotides read TGTGCCTCGACAGAACTGAACTATGGCTACACCTTC. J is TRBJ1-2 and V is TRBV28, with a weak D call TRBD1 (5 bases). Trimming shortened V by 11 bases and J by 2 bases, and 12 bases separated the two germline ends. There are 12 residues in the CDR3. The V gene's germline CDR1 is MDHEN and CDR2 SYDVKM.

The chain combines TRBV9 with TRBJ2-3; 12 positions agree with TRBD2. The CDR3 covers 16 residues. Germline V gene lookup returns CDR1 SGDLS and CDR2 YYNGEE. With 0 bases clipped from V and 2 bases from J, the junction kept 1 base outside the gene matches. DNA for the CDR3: TGTGCCAGCAGCGTAGGACTAGCGGGAGTCACAGATACGCAGTATTTT. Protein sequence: CASSVGLAGVTDTQYF.

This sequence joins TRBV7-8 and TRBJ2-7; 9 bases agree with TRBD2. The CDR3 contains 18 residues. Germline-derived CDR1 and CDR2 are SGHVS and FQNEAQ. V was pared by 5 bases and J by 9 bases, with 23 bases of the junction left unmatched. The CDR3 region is CASSAPRLAGRNRTGQYF. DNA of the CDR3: TGTGCCAGCAGCGCCCCGAGGCTAGCGGGAAGGAATAGGACGGGGCAGTACTTC.

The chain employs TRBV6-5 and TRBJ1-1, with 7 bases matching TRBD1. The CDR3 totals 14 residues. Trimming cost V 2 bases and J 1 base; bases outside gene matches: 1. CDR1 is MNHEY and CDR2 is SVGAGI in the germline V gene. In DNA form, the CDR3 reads TGTGCCAGCAGTTACAGGGGGCCGAACACTGAAGCTTTCTTT. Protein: CASSYRGPNTEAFF.

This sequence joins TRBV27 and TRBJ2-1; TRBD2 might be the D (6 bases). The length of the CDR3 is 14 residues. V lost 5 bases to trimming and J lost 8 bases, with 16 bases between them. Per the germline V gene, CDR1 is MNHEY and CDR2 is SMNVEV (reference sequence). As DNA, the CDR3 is TGTGCCAGCAGTCCCTCGACTAGTAGGGATGAGCAGTTCTTC. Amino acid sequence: CASSPSTSRDEQFF.

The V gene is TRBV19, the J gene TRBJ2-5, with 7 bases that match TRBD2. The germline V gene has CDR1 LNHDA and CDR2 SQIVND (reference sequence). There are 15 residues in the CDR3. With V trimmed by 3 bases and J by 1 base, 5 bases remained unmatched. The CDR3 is CASSIGVAGQETQYF. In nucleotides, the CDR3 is TGTGCCAGTAGTATTGGGGTAGCGGGCCAAGAGACCCAGTACTTC.

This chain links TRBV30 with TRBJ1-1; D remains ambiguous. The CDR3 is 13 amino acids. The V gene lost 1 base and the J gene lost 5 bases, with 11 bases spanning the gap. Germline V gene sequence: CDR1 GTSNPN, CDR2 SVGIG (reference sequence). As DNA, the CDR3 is TGTGCCTGGAGTGGCGGGGTTGTAACTGAAGCTTTCTTT. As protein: CAWSGGVVTEAFF. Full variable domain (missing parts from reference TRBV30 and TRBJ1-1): SQTIHQWPATLVQPVGSPLSLECTVEGTSNPNLYWYRQAAGRGLQLLFYSVGIGQISSEVPQNLSASRPQDRQFILSSKKLLLSDSGFYLCAWSGGVVTEAFFGQGTRLTVV.

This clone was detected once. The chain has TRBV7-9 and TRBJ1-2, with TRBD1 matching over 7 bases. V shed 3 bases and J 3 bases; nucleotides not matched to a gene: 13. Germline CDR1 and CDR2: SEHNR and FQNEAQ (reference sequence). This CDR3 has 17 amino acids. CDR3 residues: CASSFRLSSTGDYGYTF. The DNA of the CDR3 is TGTGCCAGCAGCTTTAGGTTGTCCTCAACAGGGGACTATGGCTACACCTTC.

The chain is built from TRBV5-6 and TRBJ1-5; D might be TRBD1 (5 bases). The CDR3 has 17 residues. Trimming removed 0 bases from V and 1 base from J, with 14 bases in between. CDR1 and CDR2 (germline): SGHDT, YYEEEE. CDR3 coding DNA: TGTGCCAGCAGCTTGGGGGGTATGGGACTGAGCAATCAGCCCCAGCATTTT. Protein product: CASSLGGMGLSNQPQHF.

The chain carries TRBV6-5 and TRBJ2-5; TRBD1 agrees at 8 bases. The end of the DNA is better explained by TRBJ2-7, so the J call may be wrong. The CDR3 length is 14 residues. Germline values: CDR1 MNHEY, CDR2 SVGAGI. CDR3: CASSTGTGMSEQYF. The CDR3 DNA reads TGTGCCAGCAGTACCGGGACAGGCATGAGCGAGCAGTACTTC.